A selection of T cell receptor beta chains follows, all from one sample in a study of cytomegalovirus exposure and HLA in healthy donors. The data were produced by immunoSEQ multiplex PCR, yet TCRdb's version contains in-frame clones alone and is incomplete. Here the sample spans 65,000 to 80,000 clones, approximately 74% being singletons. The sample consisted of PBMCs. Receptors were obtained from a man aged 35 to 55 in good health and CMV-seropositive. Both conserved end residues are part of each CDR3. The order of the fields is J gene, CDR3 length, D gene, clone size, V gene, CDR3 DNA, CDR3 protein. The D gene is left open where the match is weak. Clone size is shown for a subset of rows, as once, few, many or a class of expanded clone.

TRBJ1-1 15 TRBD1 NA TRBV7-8 TGTGCCAGCAGCTTATTGGGACAGGCCTACACTGAAGCTTTCTTT CASSLLGQAYTEAFF
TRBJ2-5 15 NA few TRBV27 TGTGCCAGCAACCGACGGGGGGCCCCGCAAGAGACCCAGTACTTC CASNRRGAPQETQYF
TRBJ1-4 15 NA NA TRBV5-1 TGCGCCAGCAGCTTGGATTGGACTCAAGCGGAAAAACTGTTTTTT CASSLDWTQAEKLFF
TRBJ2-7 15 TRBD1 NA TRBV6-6 TGTGCCAGCAGCTTGGGACAGGGCTTATCCCACGAGCAGTACTTC CASSLGQGLSHEQYF
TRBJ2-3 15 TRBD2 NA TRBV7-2 TGTGCCAGCAGCTTAGGGGGGAGGGGCGCAGATACGCAGTATTTT CASSLGGRGADTQYF
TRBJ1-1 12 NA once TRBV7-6 TGTGCCAGCAGTTCCCGGGACACTGAAGCTTTCTTT CASSSRDTEAFF
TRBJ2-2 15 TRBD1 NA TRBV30 TGTGCCTGGAAAAGACAGGGGGCATACACCGGGGAGCTGTTTTTT CAWKRQGAYTGELFF
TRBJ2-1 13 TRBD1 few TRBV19 TGTGCCAGTAGTGCAGGTCCTGGACAGGTTAGTTTCTTC CASSAGPGQVSFF
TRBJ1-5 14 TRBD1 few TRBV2 TGTGCCAGCAACAGGGGGCAAGCGGGTCAGCCCCAGCATTTT CASNRGQAGQPQHF
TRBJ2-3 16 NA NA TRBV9 TGTGCCAGCAGCCCCCTAGCGAACGGAATCACAGATACGCAGTATTTT CASSPLANGITDTQYF
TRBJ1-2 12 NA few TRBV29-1 TGCAGCGTTGAGGAGGCGGAGTATGGCTACACCTTC CSVEEAEYGYTF
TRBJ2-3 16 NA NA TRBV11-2 TGTGCCAGCAGCCCCCCGGCGGCTATCCGCACAGATACGCAGTATTTT CASSPPAAIRTDTQYF
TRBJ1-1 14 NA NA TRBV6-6 TGTGCCAGCAGTGCCCCCGGGACACTCACTGAAGCTTTCTTT CASSAPGTLTEAFF
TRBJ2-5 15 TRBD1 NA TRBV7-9 TGTGCCAGCAGCCCCACCCTCAGGGGGCCAGAGACCCAGTACTTC CASSPTLRGPETQYF
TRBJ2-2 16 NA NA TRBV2 TGTGCCAGCAGTGAAGCTAGCAGAGCGAACACCGGGGAGCTGTTTTTT CASSEASRANTGELFF
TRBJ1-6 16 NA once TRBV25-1 TGTGCCAGCCGCGCGGGACGGAGCTCCTATAATTCACCCCTCCACTTT CASRAGRSSYNSPLHF
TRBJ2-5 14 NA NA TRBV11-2 TGTGCCAGCAGCTTAGTAGCGATTTGGGAGACCCAGTACTTC CASSLVAIWETQYF
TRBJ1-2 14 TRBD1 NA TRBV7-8 TGTGCCAGCAGCTCACGGACAGGGACATATGGCTACACCTTC CASSSRTGTYGYTF
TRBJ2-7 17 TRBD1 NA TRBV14 TGTGCCAGCAGCCCCGGTGTGGGGGACAGGGGTAGGGACGAGCAGTACTTC CASSPGVGDRGRDEQYF
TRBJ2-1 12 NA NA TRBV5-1 TGCGCCAGCAGCTTGGAACATCCCTTTCAGTTCTTC CASSLEHPFQFF